A selection of T cell receptor beta chains follows, all from one sample in a study of shared clonotypes between healthy human individuals. The method was immunoSEQ multiplex PCR; TCRdb's version includes in-frame clones alone and lacks a portion of them. The sample includes over a million clones, roughly 80% seen only once; the top ten take 1.2% to 1.5%. The sequencing sample was made of memory CD4+ T cells sorted from blood. These TCRs come from a man aged 18 to 29 in good health. CDR3s include the opening cysteine and the closing phenylalanine or tryptophan. Fields, in order: V gene, clone size, J gene, D gene, CDR3 protein, CDR3 DNA. The D gene is left open where the match is weak. Rows may omit the clone size; those that give it use once, few, many or a size class.

v_gene: TRBV2; abundance: -; j_gene: TRBJ2-3; d_gene: TRBD2; CDR3aa: CASSPSGRDSDTQYF; CDR3nt: TGTGCCAGCAGTCCTAGCGGGAGGGATTCAGATACGCAGTATTTT
v_gene: TRBV25-1; abundance: few; j_gene: TRBJ1-1; d_gene: TRBD1; CDR3aa: CASRGTGFAEAFF; CDR3nt: TGTGCCAGCAGGGGGACAGGGTTCGCTGAAGCTTTCTTT
v_gene: TRBV7-2; abundance: once; j_gene: TRBJ1-6; d_gene: -; CDR3aa: CASSFWDHNSPLHF; CDR3nt: TGTGCCAGCAGCTTTTGGGACCATAATTCACCCCTCCACTTT
v_gene: TRBV10-3; abundance: few; j_gene: TRBJ2-7; d_gene: TRBD2; CDR3aa: CASGLAGGPYEQYF; CDR3nt: TGTGCCTCGGGACTAGCGGGAGGGCCCTACGAGCAGTACTTC
v_gene: TRBV4-1; abundance: -; j_gene: TRBJ2-1; d_gene: -; CDR3aa: CASRAAGTSYNEQFF; CDR3nt: TGCGCCAGCCGCGCAGCCGGGACTTCCTACAATGAGCAGTTCTTC
v_gene: TRBV6-5; abundance: once; j_gene: TRBJ2-7; d_gene: TRBD2; CDR3aa: CASSSLAGGSEQYF; CDR3nt: TGTGCCAGCAGCTCTCTAGCGGGGGGGAGCGAGCAGTACTTC
v_gene: TRBV11-2; abundance: -; j_gene: TRBJ1-4; d_gene: -; CDR3aa: CASSPTRQSNEKLFF; CDR3nt: TGTGCCAGCAGTCCTACACGACAGTCTAATGAAAAACTGTTTTTT
v_gene: TRBV7-9; abundance: -; j_gene: TRBJ1-2; d_gene: -; CDR3aa: CASSLAVPSYGYTF; CDR3nt: TGTGCCAGCAGCTTAGCGGTTCCCAGCTATGGCTACACCTTC
v_gene: TRBV10-3; abundance: few; j_gene: TRBJ2-7; d_gene: -; CDR3aa: CAISVAGGAASGRAYEQYF; CDR3nt: TGTGCCATCAGTGTGGCAGGGGGCGCAGCCAGCGGGAGAGCCTACGAGCAGTACTTC
v_gene: TRBV27; abundance: -; j_gene: TRBJ2-3; d_gene: -; CDR3aa: CASSFRRGGTDTQYF; CDR3nt: TGTGCCAGCAGTTTCAGGCGTGGGGGCACAGATACGCAGTATTTT
v_gene: TRBV5-6; abundance: -; j_gene: TRBJ1-4; d_gene: -; CDR3aa: CASSLRQLNEKLFF; CDR3nt: TGTGCCAGCAGCTTGAGGCAGCTGAATGAAAAACTGTTTTTT
v_gene: TRBV28; abundance: -; j_gene: TRBJ1-1; d_gene: TRBD1; CDR3aa: CASTLTGGRAEAFF; CDR3nt: TGTGCCAGCACCTTGACAGGGGGCAGAGCTGAAGCTTTCTTT
v_gene: TRBV25-1; abundance: few; j_gene: TRBJ2-1; d_gene: TRBD1; CDR3aa: CASSTRQGANEQFF; CDR3nt: TGTGCCAGCAGTACCAGACAGGGGGCGAATGAGCAGTTCTTC
v_gene: TRBV18; abundance: -; j_gene: TRBJ2-3; d_gene: TRBD1; CDR3aa: CASSPAGTGIDTQYF; CDR3nt: TGTGCCAGCTCACCGGCCGGGACAGGGATAGATACGCAGTATTTT
v_gene: TRBV10-3; abundance: once; j_gene: TRBJ2-2; d_gene: -; CDR3aa: CAISETVTGELFF; CDR3nt: TGTGCCATCAGTGAAACGGTCACCGGGGAGCTGTTTTTT
v_gene: TRBV28; abundance: -; j_gene: TRBJ2-2; d_gene: -; CDR3aa: CASLGLGGELFF; CDR3nt: TGTGCCAGTCTGGGGTTGGGCGGGGAGCTGTTTTTT
v_gene: TRBV5-6; abundance: -; j_gene: TRBJ1-1; d_gene: -; CDR3aa: CASSPEGWGMNTEAFF; CDR3nt: TGTGCCAGCAGCCCGGAGGGGTGGGGAATGAACACTGAAGCTTTCTTT
v_gene: TRBV2; abundance: -; j_gene: TRBJ2-7; d_gene: -; CDR3aa: CASSDRRYEQYF; CDR3nt: TGTGCCAGCAGTGACAGGCGCTACGAGCAGTACTTC
v_gene: TRBV5-8; abundance: -; j_gene: TRBJ2-1; d_gene: -; CDR3aa: CASSLAQGQAKHEQFF; CDR3nt: TGTGCCAGCAGCTTGGCTCAGGGTCAGGCTAAGCATGAGCAGTTCTTC
v_gene: TRBV5-4; abundance: -; j_gene: TRBJ2-5; d_gene: -; CDR3aa: CASSWDSGETQYF; CDR3nt: TGTGCCAGCAGCTGGGATAGCGGCGAGACCCAGTACTTC
v_gene: TRBV10-2; abundance: few; j_gene: TRBJ2-1; d_gene: TRBD2; CDR3aa: CASSYSGGAYNEQFF; CDR3nt: TGCGCCAGCAGTTATAGCGGGGGGGCCTACAATGAGCAGTTCTTC
v_gene: TRBV28; abundance: -; j_gene: TRBJ2-5; d_gene: -; CDR3aa: CASSLSRGQTQYF; CDR3nt: TGTGCCAGCAGTTTATCCAGGGGTCAGACCCAGTACTTC
v_gene: TRBV2; abundance: -; j_gene: TRBJ2-7; d_gene: TRBD2; CDR3aa: CASSLSGGGYEQYF; CDR3nt: TGTGCCAGTTCGTTAAGCGGGGGAGGCTACGAGCAGTACTTC
v_gene: TRBV11-2; abundance: -; j_gene: TRBJ1-1; d_gene: -; CDR3aa: CASSLYTEAFF; CDR3nt: TGTGCCAGCTCCCTGTACACTGAAGCTTTCTTT
v_gene: TRBV15; abundance: -; j_gene: TRBJ2-3; d_gene: -; CDR3aa: CATMTGLRISTDTQYF; CDR3nt: TGTGCCACCATGACCGGGCTCCGAATCTCCACAGATACGCAGTATTTT
v_gene: TRBV30; abundance: few; j_gene: TRBJ1-1; d_gene: TRBD1; CDR3aa: CAWSRGQTLNTEAFF; CDR3nt: TGTGCCTGGAGTAGGGGGCAGACACTGAACACTGAAGCTTTCTTT
v_gene: TRBV28; abundance: -; j_gene: TRBJ1-2; d_gene: -; CDR3aa: CASSLPGTGGPSDYTF; CDR3nt: TGTGCCAGCAGTTTACCAGGGACGGGGGGCCCGTCTGACTACACCTTC
v_gene: TRBV10-1; abundance: -; j_gene: TRBJ2-6; d_gene: -; CDR3aa: CASSGGSGANVLTF; CDR3nt: TGCGCCAGCAGTGGGGGATCTGGGGCCAACGTCCTGACTTTC
v_gene: TRBV9; abundance: -; j_gene: TRBJ1-1; d_gene: -; CDR3aa: CASSVDWYTEAFF; CDR3nt: TGTGCCAGCAGCGTAGACTGGTACACTGAAGCTTTCTTT
v_gene: TRBV2; abundance: -; j_gene: TRBJ2-1; d_gene: -; CDR3aa: CASSFRFHNEQFF; CDR3nt: TGTGCCAGCAGTTTTCGGTTTCACAATGAGCAGTTCTTC
v_gene: TRBV5-1; abundance: -; j_gene: TRBJ1-4; d_gene: -; CDR3aa: CASSLRGPNEKLFF; CDR3nt: TGCGCCAGCAGCTTAAGGGGACCTAATGAAAAACTGTTTTTT
v_gene: TRBV14; abundance: -; j_gene: TRBJ1-1; d_gene: -; CDR3aa: CASSQEGVLNTEAFF; CDR3nt: TGTGCCAGCAGCCAAGAAGGGGTATTGAACACTGAAGCTTTCTTT
v_gene: TRBV7-2; abundance: -; j_gene: TRBJ2-7; d_gene: TRBD1; CDR3aa: CASSFQGTGTYEQYF; CDR3nt: TGTGCCAGCAGCTTCCAAGGGACAGGGACCTACGAGCAGTACTTC
v_gene: TRBV11-2; abundance: -; j_gene: TRBJ2-2; d_gene: -; CDR3aa: CASSPYPPNYANTGELFF; CDR3nt: TGTGCCAGCAGCCCATATCCCCCCAACTACGCGAACACCGGGGAGCTGTTTTTT
v_gene: TRBV4-1; abundance: -; j_gene: TRBJ1-1; d_gene: -; CDR3aa: CASSQAGRNTEAFF; CDR3nt: TGCGCCAGCAGCCAAGCAGGTCGGAACACTGAAGCTTTCTTT
v_gene: TRBV30; abundance: -; j_gene: TRBJ1-2; d_gene: -; CDR3aa: CAGGYGYTF; CDR3nt: TGTGCCGGGGGATATGGCTACACCTTC
v_gene: TRBV6-5; abundance: -; j_gene: TRBJ2-1; d_gene: TRBD1; CDR3aa: CASSRTGDRGNLQFF; CDR3nt: TGTGCCAGCAGTCGGACCGGGGACAGGGGAAATTTGCAGTTCTTC
v_gene: TRBV30; abundance: -; j_gene: TRBJ1-2; d_gene: -; CDR3aa: CAWSVRGGSNYGYTF; CDR3nt: TGTGCCTGGAGTGTAAGAGGAGGGTCCAACTATGGCTACACCTTC
v_gene: TRBV7-2; abundance: -; j_gene: TRBJ2-2; d_gene: -; CDR3aa: CASSLRGGAYTGELFF; CDR3nt: TGTGCCAGCAGCTTAAGGGGGGGCGCCTACACCGGGGAGCTGTTTTTT
v_gene: TRBV2; abundance: -; j_gene: TRBJ1-2; d_gene: TRBD1; CDR3aa: CASRTGGEGYTF; CDR3nt: TGTGCCAGCAGGACAGGGGGAGAAGGCTACACCTTC
v_gene: TRBV7-9; abundance: -; j_gene: TRBJ2-5; d_gene: TRBD2; CDR3aa: CASSLRLAGGQETQYF; CDR3nt: TGTGCCAGCAGCTTGCGACTAGCGGGGGGGCAGGAGACCCAGTACTTC
v_gene: TRBV5-1; abundance: -; j_gene: TRBJ2-1; d_gene: TRBD2; CDR3aa: CASRYPSGGGEQFF; CDR3nt: TGCGCCAGCAGATACCCTAGCGGGGGAGGTGAGCAGTTCTTC
v_gene: TRBV6-1; abundance: -; j_gene: TRBJ1-3; d_gene: -; CDR3aa: CAIKRDNSGNTIYF; CDR3nt: TGTGCCATAAAACGGGACAACTCTGGAAACACCATATATTTT
v_gene: TRBV6-5; abundance: -; j_gene: TRBJ2-2; d_gene: TRBD1; CDR3aa: CASRRGTGVTGELFF; CDR3nt: TGTGCCAGCAGGCGCGGGACAGGGGTGACCGGGGAGCTGTTTTTT
v_gene: TRBV5-1; abundance: few; j_gene: TRBJ1-5; d_gene: TRBD1; CDR3aa: CASSLGDSGYSNQPQHF; CDR3nt: TGCGCCAGCAGCTTGGGGGACAGTGGCTATAGCAATCAGCCCCAGCATTTT
v_gene: TRBV2; abundance: -; j_gene: TRBJ1-4; d_gene: -; CDR3aa: CASSEAVTREKLFF; CDR3nt: TGTGCCAGCAGTGAGGCAGTGACCCGGGAAAAACTGTTTTTT
v_gene: TRBV5-1; abundance: -; j_gene: TRBJ2-1; d_gene: TRBD2; CDR3aa: CASSLESSGGLEQFF; CDR3nt: TGCGCCAGCAGCTTGGAGTCTAGCGGGGGCTTGGAGCAGTTCTTC
v_gene: TRBV6-4; abundance: few; j_gene: TRBJ1-2; d_gene: -; CDR3aa: CASSPELTTYYGYTF; CDR3nt: TGTGCCAGCAGTCCCGAATTGACAACGTACTATGGCTACACCTTC
v_gene: TRBV6-5; abundance: -; j_gene: TRBJ1-2; d_gene: -; CDR3aa: CASSYDRVNYGYTF; CDR3nt: TGTGCCAGCAGTTATGATCGGGTTAACTATGGCTACACCTTC
v_gene: TRBV18; abundance: -; j_gene: TRBJ2-5; d_gene: TRBD1; CDR3aa: CASSRSTGGSAETQYF; CDR3nt: TGTGCCAGCTCACGGTCGACAGGGGGCAGTGCGGAGACCCAGTACTTC
v_gene: TRBV29-1; abundance: -; j_gene: TRBJ1-2; d_gene: TRBD1; CDR3aa: CSVAGGDRDGYTF; CDR3nt: TGCAGCGTTGCTGGAGGGGACAGGGATGGCTACACCTTC
v_gene: TRBV4-2; abundance: once; j_gene: TRBJ2-1; d_gene: TRBD2; CDR3aa: CASSQPSGGSSYNEQFF; CDR3nt: TGTGCCAGCAGCCAACCCTCTGGCGGGAGCTCCTACAATGAGCAGTTCTTC
v_gene: TRBV21-1; abundance: -; j_gene: TRBJ2-1; d_gene: -; CDR3aa: CASSKSGLGGLYNEQFF; CDR3nt: TGTGCCAGCAGCAAATCAGGCCTTGGGGGGCTCTACAATGAGCAGTTCTTC
v_gene: TRBV19; abundance: few; j_gene: TRBJ1-1; d_gene: -; CDR3aa: CASTQIQGGTEAFF; CDR3nt: TGTGCCAGTACCCAAATACAGGGAGGGACTGAAGCTTTCTTT
v_gene: TRBV19; abundance: many; j_gene: TRBJ2-7; d_gene: TRBD1; CDR3aa: CASRPGQGNTYEQYF; CDR3nt: TGTGCCAGTAGGCCCGGACAGGGGAATACCTACGAGCAGTACTTC